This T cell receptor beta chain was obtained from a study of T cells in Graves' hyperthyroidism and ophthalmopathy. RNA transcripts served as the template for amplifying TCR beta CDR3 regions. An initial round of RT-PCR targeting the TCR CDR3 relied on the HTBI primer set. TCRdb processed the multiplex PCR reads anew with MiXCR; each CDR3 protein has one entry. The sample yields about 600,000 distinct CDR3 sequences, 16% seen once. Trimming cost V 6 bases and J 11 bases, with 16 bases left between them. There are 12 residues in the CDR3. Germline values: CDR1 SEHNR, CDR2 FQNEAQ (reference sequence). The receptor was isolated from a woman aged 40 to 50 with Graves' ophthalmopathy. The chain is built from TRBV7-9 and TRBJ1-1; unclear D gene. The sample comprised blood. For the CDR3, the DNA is TGTGCCAGCAGGTCATTGACGGAAAGGGCTTTCTTT. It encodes CASRSLTERAFF.